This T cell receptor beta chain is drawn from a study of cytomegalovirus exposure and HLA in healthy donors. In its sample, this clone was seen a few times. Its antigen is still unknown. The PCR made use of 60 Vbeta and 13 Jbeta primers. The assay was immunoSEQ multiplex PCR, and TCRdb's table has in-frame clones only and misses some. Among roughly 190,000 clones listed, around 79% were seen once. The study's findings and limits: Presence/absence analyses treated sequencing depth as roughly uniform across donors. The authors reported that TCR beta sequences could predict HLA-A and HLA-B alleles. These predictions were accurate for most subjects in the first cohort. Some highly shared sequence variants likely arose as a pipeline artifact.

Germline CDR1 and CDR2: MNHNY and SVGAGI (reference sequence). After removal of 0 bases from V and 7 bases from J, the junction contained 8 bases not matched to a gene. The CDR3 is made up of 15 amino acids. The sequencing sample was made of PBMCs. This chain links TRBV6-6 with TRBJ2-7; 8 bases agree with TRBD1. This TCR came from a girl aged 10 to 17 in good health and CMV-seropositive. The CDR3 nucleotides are TGTGCCAGCAGTTACTCGAACAGGGGGGTTGGTGAGCAGTACTTC. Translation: CASSYSNRGVGEQYF.